Reported below is one T cell receptor (beta chain). Libraries were prepared by immunoSEQ multiplex PCR; TCRdb keeps only in-frame clonotypes and omits some of them. The sample has over 90,000 clones; 70% to 90% are singletons. V shed 2 bases and J 7 bases; nucleotides not matched to a gene: 8. The CDR3 loop spans 15 amino acids. Per germline, CDR1 SGHTS and CDR2 YDEGEE. The data were obtained in a study of blood T cell repertoires in COVID-19. As for the study in general: Samples taken during acute and convalescent COVID-19 were collected in the United States, Italy and Spain. Sample material is recorded as cDNA or gDNA derived from T cells, B-cell-depleted T cells, or PBMCs.

Specimen: peripheral blood. This sequence originates from a human donor in a cohort sampled during active COVID-19. The chain has TRBV5-8 and TRBJ2-1; 8 nucleotides align to TRBD2. The DNA for the CDR3 is TGTGCCAGCAGCTTAACGGGAGGGCCCTCAAATGAGCAGTTCTTC. It encodes CASSLTGGPSNEQFF.